These 14 T cell receptor beta chains came from one sample sequenced in a study of blood T cell repertoires in COVID-19. The method was immunoSEQ multiplex PCR; TCRdb's version includes in-frame clones alone and lacks a portion of them. This sample has roughly 200,000 clones; around 86% occur once, and the top ten carry 7% to 8.5%. Sequenced input: PBMCs or T cells enriched from blood (not recorded which). The receptor source for this set is a man aged 25-45 years in a cohort exposed to, infected with or recovered from COVID-19 (not recorded which).

V and J are TRBV7-8 and TRBJ2-6; D is uncertain. The germline gives CDR1 SGHVS, CDR2 FQNEAQ. The CDR3 runs to 15 residues. Trimming removed 4 bases from V and 1 base from J, with 8 bases in between. CDR3 sequence: CASSYGASGANVLTF. The CDR3 DNA is TGTGCCAGCAGCTATGGAGCATCTGGGGCCAACGTCCTGACTTTC.

The chain uses TRBV28 and TRBJ1-5; D is perhaps TRBD1 (6 bases). The germline V gene has CDR1 MDHEN and CDR2 SYDVKM. The CDR3 loop spans 15 amino acids. Trimming took off 8 bases at V and 4 bases at J, with 18 bases between the two ends. CDR3 sequence: CASRSGGSGNQPQHF. DNA of the CDR3: TGTGCCAGCCGTTCGGGGGGCAGCGGAAATCAGCCCCAGCATTTT.

The V gene is TRBV6-5, the J gene TRBJ1-1, with unresolved D. The CDR3 totals 11 residues. Germline CDR1 is MNHEY and CDR2 is SVGAGI. Deletions cut 7 bases from V and 8 bases from J, with 11 bases between. DNA for the CDR3: TGTGCCAGCACTCCCGGGGTGGAAGCTTTCTTT. It specifies CASTPGVEAFF.

The chain joins TRBV24-1 to TRBJ2-2; tentative D call: TRBD2 (6 bases). CDR3 length: 16 residues. CDR1 and CDR2 from the germline V gene are KGHDR and SFDVKD. Trimming took off 7 bases at V and 5 bases at J, with 19 bases between the two ends. CDR3 in amino acids: CATRATSGVGTGELFF. In DNA form, the CDR3 reads TGTGCCACCAGAGCCACTTCGGGAGTTGGGACCGGGGAGCTGTTTTTT.

This clone was observed a few times. The chain uses TRBV6-2 or TRBV6-3 and TRBJ2-7; TRBD2 matches at 11 bases. Germline CDR1 and CDR2: MNHEY and SVGEGT. The J segment lost 2 bases and the V segment lost 0 bases, leaving 6 bases of the junction unmatched. The CDR3 consists of 17 residues. CDR3 bases: TGTGCCAGCAGTTACTCCTTGACTAGCGGGAAGACCTACGAGCAGTACTTC. Translated: CASSYSLTSGKTYEQYF.

The gene calls are TRBV7-3 and TRBJ2-7, with D possibly matching TRBD2 (6 bases). The CDR3 runs to 15 residues. Germline-derived CDR1 and CDR2 are SGHTA and FQGTGA. The V and J ends lost 3 bases and 0 bases respectively, with 12 bases between them. CDR3 DNA: TGTGCCAGCAGCTTCGATGGCGGGAACTCCTACGAGCAGTACTTC. The encoded protein is CASSFDGGNSYEQYF.

This clone has only a few counts. The V call is TRBV11-1, the J call TRBJ2-7; perhaps TRBD2 as D (6 bases). V gave up 8 bases and J gave up 2 bases, with 13 bases separating them. The length of the CDR3 is 13 residues. The V gene's germline CDR1 is SGHAT and CDR2 FQDESV (reference sequence). CDR3 coding DNA: TGTGCCAGCTCCAGACTAGACGCCTACGAGCAGTACTTC. Its protein product is CASSRLDAYEQYF.

V and J are TRBV19 and TRBJ2-3; a weak D match, TRBD2 (5 bases). This CDR3 comprises 16 residues. Trimming removed 2 bases from V and 0 bases from J, with 12 bases in between. Germline lookup yields CDR1 LNHDA and CDR2 SQIVND (reference sequence). In DNA form, the CDR3 reads TGTGCCAGTAGTATAACCGCCGGCGGGAGCACAGATACGCAGTATTTT. This translates into CASSITAGGSTDTQYF.

This clone has only a few counts. This sequence joins TRBV9 and TRBJ1-3, with D unclear. Germline values: CDR1 SGDLS, CDR2 YYNGEE. The CDR3 consists of 14 residues. The ends were cut back, 3 bases at V and 4 bases at J, with 11 bases in the middle. The CDR3 loop reads CASSGEAGGNTIYF. The CDR3 coding sequence is TGTGCCAGCAGCGGTGAGGCGGGAGGAAACACCATATATTTT.

The chain has TRBV4-3 and TRBJ2-3, with a weak D call TRBD2 (6 bases). The V end was cut by 4 bases, the J end by 0 bases, with 11 bases between. Per the germline V gene, CDR1 is LGHNA and CDR2 is YSLEER. This CDR3 spans 15 amino acids. CDR3 DNA: TGCGCCAGCAGCCGGGTGGGGACTAGCACAGATACGCAGTATTTT. It translates to CASSRVGTSTDTQYF.

CDR3 nucleotides: TGTGCCAGCAGCTTCTTGAGGTTCCGCGGCGGAGACTCTGGAAACACCATATATTTT. Residues: CASSFLRFRGGDSGNTIYF. V is TRBV5-5 and J is TRBJ1-3; D is uncertain. Per the germline V gene, CDR1 is SGHKS and CDR2 is YYEKEE (reference sequence). Trimming stripped 2 bases from V and 0 bases from J, with 21 bases between. The CDR3 contains 19 residues.

The chain couples TRBV7-8 to TRBJ2-7; 9 bases match TRBD1. Germline V gene lookup returns CDR1 SGHVS and CDR2 FQNEAQ. The trim removed 5 bases at V and 2 bases at J, leaving 7 bases unmatched. The CDR3 totals 15 residues. CDR3 in DNA: TGTGCCAGCAGCCAATACAGGGGGCGCCCCTACGAGCAGTACTTC. This gives the protein CASSQYRGRPYEQYF. Complete variable domain (other parts from reference TRBV7-8 and TRBJ2-7): GAGVSQSPRYKVAKRGQDVALRCDPISGHVSLFWYQQALGQGPEFLTYFQNEAQLDKSGLPSDRFFAERPEGSVSTLKIQRTQQEDSAVYLCASSQYRGRPYEQYFGPGTRLTVT.

J is TRBJ2-1 and V is TRBV29-1, with 9 bases lining up with TRBD2. Trimming at V came to 4 bases and at J to 2 bases, leaving 6 bases not matched to a gene. From germline, CDR1 is SQVTM and CDR2 ANQGSEA. The CDR3 has 15 residues. The CDR3 reads CSVVRLAGTYNEQFF. In DNA form, the CDR3 reads TGCAGCGTTGTACGGCTAGCGGGAACCTACAATGAGCAGTTCTTC.

The J gene is TRBJ2-3, the V gene TRBV25-1; 9 positions match TRBD1. Germline CDR1 MGHDK, CDR2 SYGVNS. CDR3 length: 17 amino acids. V lost 1 base, J lost 3 bases, and 8 bases stayed unmatched. CDR3 coding DNA: TGTGCCAGCAGTGAATTAGGGACAGGGCAGGGTACAGATACGCAGTATTTT. Its translation is CASSELGTGQGTDTQYF.